This TCR beta chain was captured by sequencing in a study of blood T cell repertoires in COVID-19. About the research overall: Samples of COVID-19 (acute and convalescent) were obtained from the United States, Italy and Spain. Sources were T cells, B-cell-depleted T cells, or PBMCs; the material itself was cDNA or gDNA.

Using immunoSEQ multiplex PCR, the repertoire was profiled, and TCRdb retains in-frame clones only, with some absent. There are around 200,000 clones in the sample; approximately 85% occur only once, and under 8% lies in the top ten. The CDR3 loop spans 15 amino acids. CDR1 is SGHDT, CDR2 YYEEEE, per germline. Germline trimming cut 4 bases from V and 2 bases from J; bases unmatched to any gene: 7. Those who participated ranged in age from about 18 to 89 years and resided in about 24 US areas. Two negative PCRs, clearance, or symptom resolution were required of recovered Cohort 3 donors. Sequenced input: PBMCs or T cells enriched from blood (not recorded which). The sequence derives from a man in his forties who had recovered from COVID-19. The rearrangement links TRBV5-6 to TRBJ2-3; 7 bases are shared with TRBD1. CDR3 sequence (DNA): TGTGCCAGCAGCCGCTCCGGGACAGACACAGATACGCAGTATTTT. Translating it yields CASSRSGTDTDTQYF.